This TCR beta chain appears in the sequencing data of a study of control samples from healthy donors and cancer patients. Clones were read by immunoSEQ multiplex PCR, and TCRdb kept only the in-frame ones, dropping some. The sample lists 95,000 to 100,000 clones, around 80% occurring once. This CDR3 region has 12 residues. Per germline, CDR1 SQVTM and CDR2 ANQGSEA. Losses at the gene ends were 6 bases for V and 3 bases for J; bases not matched to a gene: 2. Input material: blood. The TCR comes from a man in his fifties or sixties in good health. This chain connects TRBV29-1 to TRBJ2-1; 7 bases fit TRBD2. CDR3 in DNA: TGCAGCGTGGGGGACTACTACAATGAGCAGTTCTTC. Encoded protein: CSVGDYYNEQFF.